The 6 T cell receptor beta chains below come from one sample, sequenced in a study of shared clonotypes between healthy human individuals (dated by TCRdb to 2018 to 2021). The receptor library was made with the immunoSEQ multiplex PCR assay. The immuneACCESS repertoire file appears here via TCRdb, limited to in-frame rearrangements. These files lack a portion of the clones; in checked studies, under half of the deficit traces to unresolved V genes, and the cause of the others is not known. The sample includes some 1 million clones, with about 74% observed a single time. Around 1.4% of the sample goes to the ten largest clones. The sample comprised memory CD4+ T cells sorted from blood. The cell subset or site label on this specimen signifies: CD45RA-negative fraction. These receptors were obtained from a man between 18 and 35 years old in good health.

This clone appeared a few times. This chain links TRBV30 with TRBJ1-1; TRBD1 aligns across 9 bases. V lost 3 bases, J lost 6 bases, and 8 bases stayed unmatched. The germline V gene encodes CDR1 GTSNPN and CDR2 SVGIG (reference sequence). CDR3 size: 14 residues. The CDR3 coding sequence is TGTGCCTGGAGGGCGGGACAGGGTCTCGCTGAAGCTTTCTTT. Its translation is CAWRAGQGLAEAFF.

The gene calls are TRBV19 and TRBJ2-2, with D maybe TRBD1 (6 bases). Germline CDR1 and CDR2: LNHDA and SQIVND (reference sequence). There are 15 residues in the CDR3. The V end lost 5 bases, the J end lost 2 bases, and 12 bases lay between the germline ends. The chain's CDR3 is CASSGQSTNTGELFF. As DNA, the CDR3 is TGTGCCAGTAGTGGACAGTCGACAAACACCGGGGAGCTGTTTTTT.

This clone was seen more than once but under ten times. J is TRBJ2-3 and V is TRBV28, with 8 bases that match TRBD1. There are 18 residues in the CDR3. The ends lost 8 bases at V and 1 base at J; junction bases unmatched: 17. Germline CDR1 reads MDHEN; CDR2 reads SYDVKM. For the CDR3, the DNA is TGTGCCAGCGTCCCAATCAGGGGGCGCACGGAAGGCACAGATACGCAGTATTTT. Translation gives CASVPIRGRTEGTDTQYF.

This clone has only one observation. This chain links TRBV2 with TRBJ2-7; 8 nucleotides align to TRBD2. Germline V gene lookup returns CDR1 SNHLY and CDR2 FYNNEI. This CDR3 is 15 amino acids long. V lost 5 bases to trimming and J lost 3 bases; unmatched junction nucleotides: 9. The CDR3 DNA follows: TGTGCCAGCAGTCAGGGGCGGGGGGCGAACTACGAGCAGTACTTC. Translated, it gives CASSQGRGANYEQYF.

As DNA, the CDR3 is TGTGCCAGCATTCCTCGGAGAGGGGGTTACGGCTACACCTTC. Translating it yields CASIPRRGGYGYTF. The chain couples TRBV6-6 to TRBJ1-2, with D perhaps matching TRBD1 (6 bases). The CDR3 has 14 amino acids. Germline CDR1 reads MNHNY; CDR2 reads SVGAGI (reference sequence). Trimming took 7 bases from V and 8 from J, leaving 20 bases between them.

This chain joins TRBV7-2 and TRBJ1-6; the D is unclear. The germline V gene has CDR1 SGHTA and CDR2 FQGNSA. The CDR3 is 17 amino acids. The V end was cut by 0 bases, the J end by 3 bases, with 12 bases between. The CDR3 DNA follows: TGTGCCAGCAGCTTAGCCCCAAGGACGTACTATAATTCACCCCTCCACTTT. Amino acids: CASSLAPRTYYNSPLHF. Full variable domain (missing parts from reference TRBV7-2 and TRBJ1-6): GAGVSQSPSNKVTEKGKDVELRCDPISGHTALYWYRQSLGQGLEFLIYFQGNSAPDKSGLPSDRFSAERTGGSVSTLTIQRTQQEDSAVYLCASSLAPRTYYNSPLHFGNGTRLTVT.